Listed below are T cell receptor beta chains from one sample, sequenced in a study of glioma-infiltrating T cells. Each CDR3 protein gets one entry after TCRdb re-called the multiplex PCR reads with MiXCR. This sample has fewer than 250,000 distinct CDR3 sequences; 25% to 35% occur once, and the top ten carry 20% to 25%. Sequenced input: glioma tissue, nonneoplastic brain tissue, or PBMCs (not recorded which). The source of these receptors is a human donor with low-grade glioma or glioblastoma, undergoing nonglioma brain surgery, or in good health (not recorded which). The CDR3 runs from the conserved cysteine through the conserved F or W. A D gene is named only where the DNA matches it firmly. A clone size is listed for some rows: how often the clone was seen (once, few, many), or a class if it is expanded.

abundance: many; v_gene: TRBV10-3; j_gene: TRBJ2-1; d_gene: TRBD2; CDR3aa: CAISMTSGSGNEQFF; CDR3nt: TGTGCCATCAGCATGACTAGCGGGAGTGGGAATGAGCAGTTCTTC
abundance: few; v_gene: TRBV6-2/TRBV6-3; j_gene: TRBJ2-3; d_gene: .; CDR3aa: CASTPRNWQTDERYTQYF; CDR3nt: TGTGCCAGCACCCCCCGCAACTGGCAGACCGATGAACGGTATACGCAGTATTTT
abundance: many; v_gene: TRBV20-1; j_gene: TRBJ1-5; d_gene: TRBD1; CDR3aa: CSAIAGGSNQPQHF; CDR3nt: TGCAGTGCCATAGCAGGGGGTAGCAATCAGCCCCAGCATTTT
abundance: many; v_gene: TRBV9; j_gene: TRBJ1-1; d_gene: .; CDR3aa: CASSVGSWAHTEAFF; CDR3nt: TGTGCCAGCAGCGTAGGATCGTGGGCGCACACTGAAGCTTTCTTT
abundance: many; v_gene: TRBV7-9; j_gene: TRBJ2-7; d_gene: .; CDR3aa: CASSLPGAAYEQYF; CDR3nt: TGTGCCAGCAGCTTACCGGGAGCCGCTTACGAGCAGTACTTC
abundance: few; v_gene: TRBV7-9; j_gene: TRBJ2-5; d_gene: TRBD2; CDR3aa: CASSRPGLAGAETQYF; CDR3nt: TGTGCCAGCAGCCGCCCGGGACTAGCGGGAGCGGAGACCCAGTACTTC
abundance: few; v_gene: TRBV12-3/TRBV12-4; j_gene: TRBJ1-2; d_gene: TRBD1; CDR3aa: CASSPGQGHSNYGYTF; CDR3nt: TGTGCCAGCAGTCCGGGACAGGGTCACTCTAACTATGGCTACACCTTC
abundance: .; v_gene: TRBV20-1; j_gene: TRBJ1-2; d_gene: TRBD1; CDR3aa: CSATFTGVGYGYTF; CDR3nt: TGCAGTGCTACCTTCACAGGGGTGGGCTATGGCTACACCTTC
abundance: many; v_gene: TRBV6-2/TRBV6-3; j_gene: TRBJ2-3; d_gene: .; CDR3aa: CASSPGVAERTDTQYF; CDR3nt: TGTGCCAGCAGCCCCGGAGTAGCGGAGCGCACAGATACGCAGTATTTT
abundance: many; v_gene: TRBV6-1; j_gene: TRBJ1-5; d_gene: .; CDR3aa: CASSKGHLRSNQPQHF; CDR3nt: TGTGCCAGCAGTAAGGGACACCTCAGGAGCAATCAGCCCCAGCATTTT
abundance: many; v_gene: TRBV20-1; j_gene: TRBJ1-2; d_gene: TRBD1; CDR3aa: CSATTGWGYGYTF; CDR3nt: TGCAGTGCCACGACAGGGTGGGGCTATGGCTACACCTTC
abundance: many; v_gene: TRBV11-2; j_gene: TRBJ2-7; d_gene: .; CDR3aa: CASSLVDSEQYF; CDR3nt: TGTGCCAGCAGCTTAGTTGACTCTGAGCAGTACTTC
abundance: many; v_gene: TRBV7-2; j_gene: TRBJ2-2; d_gene: .; CDR3aa: CASSFIAGELFF; CDR3nt: TGTGCCAGCAGCTTCATCGCCGGGGAGCTGTTTTTT
abundance: many; v_gene: TRBV18; j_gene: TRBJ1-1; d_gene: TRBD1; CDR3aa: CASSPFIGTGLNTEAFF; CDR3nt: TGTGCCAGCTCACCATTTATCGGGACAGGGTTGAACACTGAAGCTTTCTTT
abundance: .; v_gene: TRBV7-9; j_gene: TRBJ2-1; d_gene: .; CDR3aa: CASSLAGVYEQFF; CDR3nt: TGTGCCAGCAGCTTAGCGGGAGTTTATGAGCAGTTCTTC
abundance: once; v_gene: TRBV5-1; j_gene: TRBJ2-7; d_gene: .; CDR3aa: CASSFRTSHEQYF; CDR3nt: TGCGCCAGCAGCTTTAGGACTTCCCACGAGCAGTACTTC
abundance: many; v_gene: TRBV6-1; j_gene: TRBJ2-5; d_gene: .; CDR3aa: CASSVPPDQETQYF; CDR3nt: TGTGCCAGCAGTGTGCCCCCGGACCAAGAGACCCAGTACTTC
abundance: many; v_gene: TRBV7-9; j_gene: TRBJ2-3; d_gene: .; CDR3aa: CASSLSEVGITDTQYF; CDR3nt: TGTGCCAGCAGCTTATCGGAAGTAGGGATCACAGATACGCAGTATTTT
abundance: many; v_gene: TRBV25-1; j_gene: TRBJ1-2; d_gene: TRBD1; CDR3aa: CASSEIKGARHGYTF; CDR3nt: TGTGCCAGCAGTGAAATCAAGGGGGCAAGACATGGCTACACCTTC
abundance: .; v_gene: TRBV11-1; j_gene: TRBJ2-1; d_gene: .; CDR3aa: CARSWLAGGSSNEPFF; CDR3nt: TGTGCCCGCAGCTGGCTCGCTGGCGGGTCCTCCAATGAGCCGTTCTTC
abundance: many; v_gene: TRBV20-1; j_gene: TRBJ1-5; d_gene: .; CDR3aa: CSAEQDGSNQPQHF; CDR3nt: TGCAGTGCTGAGCAAGATGGGAGCAATCAGCCCCAGCATTTT
abundance: .; v_gene: TRBV5-8; j_gene: TRBJ2-5; d_gene: .; CDR3aa: CASSLVTPQETQYF; CDR3nt: TGTGCCAGCAGCCTAGTGACCCCGCAAGAGACCCAGTACTTC
abundance: many; v_gene: TRBV15; j_gene: TRBJ1-3; d_gene: .; CDR3aa: CATSREEGSNRDTIYF; CDR3nt: TGTGCCACCAGCAGAGAGGAGGGGTCGAATAGAGACACCATATATTTT
abundance: .; v_gene: TRBV6-9; j_gene: TRBJ2-3; d_gene: TRBD2; CDR3aa: CASSFSGSADTQYF; CDR3nt: TGTGCCAGCAGTTTTAGCGGGAGCGCAGATACGCAGTATTTT
abundance: many; v_gene: TRBV28; j_gene: TRBJ1-2; d_gene: TRBD1; CDR3aa: CASTIPGQVNYGYTF; CDR3nt: TGTGCCAGCACCATCCCGGGACAGGTGAACTATGGCTACACCTTC
abundance: .; v_gene: TRBV29-1; j_gene: TRBJ1-2; d_gene: .; CDR3aa: CSVQFGQSGYTF; CDR3nt: TGCAGCGTTCAATTCGGACAGTCCGGCTACACCTTC
abundance: many; v_gene: TRBV18; j_gene: TRBJ2-5; d_gene: .; CDR3aa: CASSGTPKQETQYF; CDR3nt: TGTGCCAGCTCAGGGACGCCAAAGCAAGAGACCCAGTACTTC
abundance: .; v_gene: TRBV7-7; j_gene: TRBJ2-2; d_gene: TRBD1; CDR3aa: CAIQTGGPNTGELFF; CDR3nt: TGTGCCATACAGACAGGGGGCCCGAACACCGGGGAGCTGTTTTTT
abundance: few; v_gene: TRBV29-1; j_gene: TRBJ2-1; d_gene: TRBD2; CDR3aa: CSAWTSGSGEQFF; CDR3nt: TGCAGCGCTTGGACTAGCGGGAGCGGTGAGCAGTTCTTC
abundance: .; v_gene: TRBV19; j_gene: TRBJ2-7; d_gene: .; CDR3aa: CASSIGQGGHEQYF; CDR3nt: TGTGCCAGTAGTATTGGTCAGGGGGGCCACGAGCAGTACTTC
abundance: .; v_gene: TRBV7-9; j_gene: TRBJ2-7; d_gene: .; CDR3aa: CASSFYICSAWDRYEQYF; CDR3nt: .
abundance: .; v_gene: TRBV29-1; j_gene: TRBJ2-3; d_gene: TRBD2; CDR3aa: CSVEQGLAVGTDTQYF; CDR3nt: TGCAGCGTTGAACAGGGACTAGCGGTTGGGACCGATACGCAGTATTTT
abundance: many; v_gene: TRBV20-1; j_gene: TRBJ2-1; d_gene: TRBD2; CDR3aa: CSAKGLAGAYNEQFF; CDR3nt: TGCAGTGCTAAAGGACTAGCGGGGGCTTACAATGAGCAGTTCTTC
abundance: .; v_gene: TRBV9; j_gene: TRBJ2-3; d_gene: TRBD1; CDR3aa: CASSVRQGTDTQYF; CDR3nt: TGTGCCAGCAGCGTCCGACAGGGTACAGATACGCAGTATTTT
abundance: many; v_gene: TRBV2; j_gene: TRBJ2-5; d_gene: TRBD1; CDR3aa: CASSERTGLQETQYF; CDR3nt: TGTGCCAGCAGTGAAAGGACAGGGCTACAAGAGACCCAGTACTTC
abundance: many; v_gene: TRBV27; j_gene: TRBJ1-1; d_gene: .; CDR3aa: CASSLFGGPEAFF; CDR3nt: TGTGCCAGCAGTTTATTCGGGGGTCCTGAAGCTTTCTTT
abundance: many; v_gene: TRBV7-9; j_gene: TRBJ2-7; d_gene: .; CDR3aa: CASSGSEGSNEQYF; CDR3nt: TGTGCCAGCAGCGGCTCGGAGGGTTCCAACGAGCAGTACTTC
abundance: few; v_gene: TRBV7-9; j_gene: TRBJ2-3; d_gene: .; CDR3aa: CASSATNTDTQYF; CDR3nt: TGTGCCAGCAGCGCAACCAACACAGATACGCAGTATTTT
abundance: many; v_gene: TRBV6-1; j_gene: TRBJ2-5; d_gene: .; CDR3aa: CASSFRNQETQYF; CDR3nt: TGTGCCAGCAGTTTCCGAAATCAAGAGACCCAGTACTTC
abundance: .; v_gene: TRBV12-3/TRBV12-4; j_gene: TRBJ2-2; d_gene: .; CDR3aa: CASSPGGTSHSVELFF; CDR3nt: TGTGCCAGCAGTCCTGGAGGGACAAGCCACTCGGTAGAGCTGTTTTTT
abundance: .; v_gene: TRBV6-1; j_gene: TRBJ1-1; d_gene: TRBD1; CDR3aa: CARRLYRGLTMDTEAFF; CDR3nt: TGTGCCAGAAGACTCTACAGGGGGCTTACGATGGACACTGAGGCTTTCTTT
abundance: .; v_gene: TRBV20-1; j_gene: TRBJ1-2; d_gene: .; CDR3aa: CSAREGLDYGDTF; CDR3nt: TGCAGTGCTAGGGAGGGGCTGGACTATGGCGACACCTTC
abundance: many; v_gene: TRBV7-2; j_gene: TRBJ1-1; d_gene: .; CDR3aa: CASSLVWTEAFF; CDR3nt: TGTGCCAGCAGCTTAGTGTGGACTGAAGCTTTCTTT
abundance: few; v_gene: TRBV4-3; j_gene: TRBJ2-1; d_gene: TRBD2; CDR3aa: CASIDPARGSGGRGGPYNEQFF; CDR3nt: TGCGCCAGTATTGATCCAGCTCGGGGTAGCGGGGGCCGCGGGGGTCCCTACAATGAGCAGTTCTTC
abundance: .; v_gene: TRBV25-1; j_gene: TRBJ2-1; d_gene: .; CDR3aa: CASSVWDVSSYNEQFF; CDR3nt: TGTGCCAGCAGTGTATGGGACGTCAGCTCCTACAATGAGCAGTTCTTC
abundance: few; v_gene: TRBV14; j_gene: TRBJ2-7; d_gene: .; CDR3aa: CASSQLLWGDEQYF; CDR3nt: TGTGCCAGCAGCCAGTTATTATGGGGGGACGAGCAGTACTTC
abundance: .; v_gene: TRBV12-3/TRBV12-4; j_gene: TRBJ1-2; d_gene: TRBD1; CDR3aa: CASSRGQARGYTF; CDR3nt: TGTGCCAGCAGCCGCGGACAGGCGAGGGGCTACACCTTC